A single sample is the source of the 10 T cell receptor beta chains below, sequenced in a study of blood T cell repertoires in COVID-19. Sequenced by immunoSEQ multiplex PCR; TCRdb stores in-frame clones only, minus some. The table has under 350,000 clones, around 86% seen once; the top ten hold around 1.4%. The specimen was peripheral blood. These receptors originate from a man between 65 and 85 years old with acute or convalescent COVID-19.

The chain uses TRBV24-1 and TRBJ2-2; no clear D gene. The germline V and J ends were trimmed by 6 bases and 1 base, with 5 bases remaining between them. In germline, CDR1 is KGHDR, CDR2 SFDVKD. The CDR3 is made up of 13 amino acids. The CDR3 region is CATSLRNTGELFF. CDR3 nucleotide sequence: TGTGCCACCAGTTTGAGGAACACCGGGGAGCTGTTTTTT.

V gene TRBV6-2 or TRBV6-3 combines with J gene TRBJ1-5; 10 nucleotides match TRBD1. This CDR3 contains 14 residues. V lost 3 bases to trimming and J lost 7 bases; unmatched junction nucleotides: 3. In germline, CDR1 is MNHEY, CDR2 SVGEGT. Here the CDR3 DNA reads TGTGCCAGCAGTTATGGGGACAGGGGACAGCCCCAGCATTTT. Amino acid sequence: CASSYGDRGQPQHF.

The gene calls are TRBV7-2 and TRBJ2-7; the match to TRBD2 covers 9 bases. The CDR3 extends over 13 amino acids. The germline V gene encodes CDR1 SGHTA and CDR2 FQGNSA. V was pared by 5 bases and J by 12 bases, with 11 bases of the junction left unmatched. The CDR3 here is CASSNGLSGRLYF. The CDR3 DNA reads TGTGCCAGCAGCAACGGACTTAGCGGGAGACTGTACTTC.

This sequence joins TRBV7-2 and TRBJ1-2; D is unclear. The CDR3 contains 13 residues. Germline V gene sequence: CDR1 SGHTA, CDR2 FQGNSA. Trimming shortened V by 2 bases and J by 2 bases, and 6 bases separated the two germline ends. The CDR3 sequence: CASSLSPNYGYTF. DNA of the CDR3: TGTGCCAGCAGCTTATCTCCCAACTATGGCTACACCTTC.

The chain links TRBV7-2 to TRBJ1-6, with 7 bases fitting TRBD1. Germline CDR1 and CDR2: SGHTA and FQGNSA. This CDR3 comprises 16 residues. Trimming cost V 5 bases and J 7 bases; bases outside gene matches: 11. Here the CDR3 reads CASSPRQGATNSPLHF. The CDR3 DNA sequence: TGTGCCAGCAGCCCGAGACAGGGCGCGACGAATTCACCCCTCCACTTT.

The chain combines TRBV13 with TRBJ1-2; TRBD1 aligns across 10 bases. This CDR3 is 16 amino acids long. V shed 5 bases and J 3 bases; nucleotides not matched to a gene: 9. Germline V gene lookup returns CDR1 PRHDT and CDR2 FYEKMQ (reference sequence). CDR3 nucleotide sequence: TGTGCCAGCAGCCGGGACAGGGGCTTGTCTGACTATGGCTACACCTTC. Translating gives CASSRDRGLSDYGYTF. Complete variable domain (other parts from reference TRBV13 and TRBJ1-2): AAGVIQSPRHLIKEKRETATLKCYPIPRHDTVYWYQQGPGQDPQFLISFYEKMQSDKGSIPDRFSAQQFSDYHSELNMSSLELGDSALYFCASSRDRGLSDYGYTFGSGTRLTVV.

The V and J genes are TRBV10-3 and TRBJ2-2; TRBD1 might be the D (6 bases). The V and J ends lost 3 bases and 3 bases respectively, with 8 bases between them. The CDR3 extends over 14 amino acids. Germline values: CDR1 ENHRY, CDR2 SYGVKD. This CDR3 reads CAISENRDTGELFF. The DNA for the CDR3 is TGTGCCATCAGTGAAAACAGGGACACCGGGGAGCTGTTTTTT.

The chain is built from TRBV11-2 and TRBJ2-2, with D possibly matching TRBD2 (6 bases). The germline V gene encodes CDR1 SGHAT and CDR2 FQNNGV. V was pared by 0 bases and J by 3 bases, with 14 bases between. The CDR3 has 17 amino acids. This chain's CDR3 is CASSLDRVGGDTGELFF. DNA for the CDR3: TGTGCCAGCAGCTTAGATAGAGTGGGGGGTGACACCGGGGAGCTGTTTTTT.

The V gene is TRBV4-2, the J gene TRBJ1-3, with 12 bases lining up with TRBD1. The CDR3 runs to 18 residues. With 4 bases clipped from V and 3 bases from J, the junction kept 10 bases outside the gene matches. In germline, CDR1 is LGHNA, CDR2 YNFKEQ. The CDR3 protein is CASSLGTGGDTSGNTIYF. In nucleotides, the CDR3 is TGTGCCAGCAGCCTCGGGACAGGGGGCGATACTAGTGGAAACACCATATATTTT.

The CDR3 here is CASSSYRDRQNIQYF. The CDR3 coding sequence is TGTGCCAGCAGTTCGTACCGGGACAGGCAAAACATTCAGTACTTC. The J gene is TRBJ2-4, the V gene TRBV6-2 or TRBV6-3, with TRBD1 matching over 8 bases. Germline lookup yields CDR1 MNHEY and CDR2 SVGEGT. J lost 5 bases, V lost 4 bases, and 7 bases had no gene match. The CDR3 is 15 residues long.